Listed below are T cell receptor beta chains from one sample, sequenced in a study of CD8 T cells in ankylosing spondylitis. TCRdb analysed the 5' RACE reads with MiXCR anew, one entry per CDR3 protein. The sample has roughly 450,000 distinct CDR3 sequences, roughly a quarter seen once; the top ten hold about 0.92%. The sequenced material came from blood, either unsorted or a sorted T cell fraction (not recorded which). The receptor source for this set is a male donor with ankylosing spondylitis. The CDR3 runs from the conserved cysteine through the conserved F or W. A D gene is named only where the DNA matches it firmly. A row's size may be missing; if present it is once, few, many or a size class.

TRBD1 | TRBJ2-3 | many | TRBV11-2 | CASSPARTGGTDTQYF | TGTGCCAGCAGCCCAGCCAGGACAGGGGGCACAGATACGCAGTATTTT
TRBD1 | TRBJ1-5 | . | TRBV5-6 | CASSFYRDRNSNQPQHF | TGTGCCAGCAGCTTTTACCGGGACAGAAATAGCAATCAGCCCCAGCATTTT
. | TRBJ2-2 | once | TRBV7-9 | CATRGVSPSGELFF | TGTGCCACACGAGGTGTTAGTCCATCCGGGGAGCTGTTTTTT
TRBD2 | TRBJ2-3 | . | TRBV7-8 | CASSFTSGRETDTQYF | TGTGCCAGCAGCTTTACTAGCGGGAGGGAAACCGATACGCAGTATTTT
. | TRBJ1-1 | few | TRBV14 | CASSQSGPLTEAFF | TGTGCCAGCAGCCAATCAGGGCCCCTCACTGAAGCTTTCTTT
. | TRBJ2-1 | . | TRBV3-1 | CASSRGTSSYNEQFF | TGTGCCAGCAGCCGAGGGACGAGCTCCTACAATGAGCAGTTCTTC
TRBD2 | TRBJ2-1 | . | TRBV6-5 | CASSYRSGRNNEQFF | TGTGCCAGCAGTTATCGCAGCGGGAGGAACAATGAGCAGTTCTTC
. | TRBJ2-1 | . | TRBV4-2 | CASSHAREEQFF | TGTGCCAGCAGCCATGCCCGCGAGGAGCAGTTCTTC
. | TRBJ1-1 | few | TRBV5-1 | CASSPEPLGNTEAFF | TGCGCCAGCAGCCCTGAACCACTCGGGAACACTGAAGCTTTCTTT
TRBD1 | TRBJ2-7 | . | TRBV11-2 | CASSTTGGQQYF | TGTGCCAGCAGCACCACAGGGGGCCAGCAGTACTTC
. | TRBJ1-5 | . | TRBV6-6 | CASRSGDNQPQHF | TGTGCCAGCAGATCCGGTGACAATCAGCCCCAGCATTTT
TRBD2 | TRBJ2-2 | . | TRBV5-1 | CASSAGTSGKTGELFF | TGCGCCAGCAGCGCTGGGACTAGCGGGAAAACCGGGGAGCTGTTTTTT
TRBD1 | TRBJ1-1 | few | TRBV5-1 | CASSPTVGTVRRTEAFF | TGCGCCAGCAGCCCGACCGTAGGGACAGTCCGAAGAACTGAAGCTTTCTTT
. | TRBJ1-1 | . | TRBV5-1 | CASSSYVSTANTEAFF | TGCGCCAGCAGCTCCTACGTCTCGACCGCTAACACTGAAGCTTTCTTT
TRBD2 | TRBJ2-1 | . | TRBV7-2 | CASSAGTSGLAYNEQFF | TGTGCCAGCAGCGCCGGGACTAGCGGGTTGGCCTACAATGAGCAGTTCTTC
TRBD1 | TRBJ1-1 | few | TRBV5-1 | CASSLVQGQGASTEAFF | TGCGCCAGCAGCTTGGTCCAAGGACAGGGGGCGTCCACTGAAGCTTTCTTT
. | TRBJ2-1 | few | TRBV11-3 | CASSLGGRGRHNEQFF | TGTGCCAGCAGCTTAGGTGGTAGGGGGAGGCACAATGAGCAGTTCTTC
. | TRBJ1-4 | few | TRBV3-1 | CASSQSGQVNEKLFF | TGTGCCAGCAGCCAGTCTGGGCAGGTGAATGAAAAACTGTTTTTT
. | TRBJ2-1 | few | TRBV5-1 | CASSSNPLEYNEQFF | TGCGCCAGCAGCTCAAATCCGTTGGAGTACAATGAGCAGTTCTTC
TRBD1 | TRBJ2-2 | . | TRBV3-1 | CASSHTRDRVRTGELFF | TGTGCCAGCAGCCATACCCGGGACAGGGTGAGAACCGGGGAGCTGTTTTTT
. | TRBJ1-4 | few | TRBV11-2 | CASSLMGPPGELFF | TGTGCCAGCAGCTTAATGGGCCCCCCGGGGGAACTGTTTTTT
TRBD1 | TRBJ1-4 | . | TRBV20-1 | CSARGQGFDEKLFF | TGCAGTGCTAGGGGACAGGGATTTGATGAAAAACTGTTTTTT
. | TRBJ2-2 | few | TRBV12-3/TRBV12-4 | CASSSTGTENTGELFF | TGTGCCAGCAGTTCGACCGGGACGGAGAACACCGGGGAGCTGTTTTTT
TRBD2 | TRBJ2-5 | few | TRBV5-5 | CASARGGSGETQYF | TGTGCCAGCGCCCGGGGAGGGTCAGGGGAGACCCAGTACTTC
TRBD1 | TRBJ2-5 | few | TRBV18 | CASSPPRGGVETQYF | TGTGCCAGCTCACCACCGAGAGGGGGCGTGGAGACCCAGTACTTC
TRBD2 | TRBJ2-3 | . | TRBV6-1 | CASSRLAGEGDTQYF | TGTGCCAGCAGTCGACTAGCGGGAGAGGGAGATACGCAGTATTTT
. | TRBJ2-6 | many | TRBV2 | CASALSGANVLTF | TGTGCCAGCGCCCTCTCTGGGGCCAACGTCCTGACTTTC
TRBD1 | TRBJ1-2 | . | TRBV20-1 | CSAGQGANYGYTF | TGCAGTGCTGGACAGGGTGCGAACTATGGCTACACCTTC
. | TRBJ2-1 | few | TRBV20-1 | CSARGGGAKSYNEQFF | TGCAGTGCTAGAGGTGGTGGCGCCAAGTCCTACAATGAGCAGTTCTTC
. | TRBJ2-1 | few | TRBV21-1 | CASSKRSAGGFYNEQFF | TGTGCCAGCAGCAAAAGGTCAGCGGGGGGTTTCTACAATGAGCAGTTCTTC
TRBD1 | TRBJ2-1 | . | TRBV7-8 | CASSFGTATYNEQFF | TGTGCCAGCAGCTTCGGGACAGCAACCTACAATGAGCAGTTCTTC
TRBD1 | TRBJ2-1 | few | TRBV10-1 | CASSEYGQGGLNEQFF | TGCGCCAGCAGTGAGTATGGACAGGGGGGCCTCAATGAGCAGTTCTTC
. | TRBJ2-1 | few | TRBV20-1 | CSAEPSTGEGYNEQFF | TGCAGTGCTGAACCCAGTACGGGAGAGGGCTACAATGAGCAGTTCTTC
. | TRBJ2-1 | few | TRBV2 | CASSLDSIPNEQFF | TGTGCCAGCAGCCTTGACTCCATCCCCAATGAGCAGTTCTTC
TRBD2 | TRBJ2-1 | . | TRBV20-1 | CSASPGLAGVYNEQFF | TGCAGTGCTTCTCCGGGACTAGCGGGCGTTTACAATGAGCAGTTCTTC
. | TRBJ1-1 | few | TRBV5-1 | CASSLGQYEAFF | TGCGCCAGCAGCTTGGGACAGTATGAAGCTTTCTTT
. | TRBJ2-3 | . | TRBV6-2/TRBV6-3 | CASSYSIVQVNPTDTQYF | TGTGCCAGCAGTTACTCGATTGTACAAGTGAACCCCACAGATACGCAGTATTTT
TRBD1 | TRBJ2-3 | few | TRBV5-1 | CASSFGDRGFADTQYF | TGCGCCAGCAGCTTTGGGGACAGGGGGTTCGCAGATACGCAGTATTTT
. | TRBJ1-2 | . | TRBV6-1 | CASTTGHLLNYGYTF | TGTGCCAGCACGACGGGGCACCTCCTAAACTATGGCTACACCTTC
. | TRBJ2-3 | few | TRBV6-6 | CASSYRGDTQYF | TGTGCCAGCAGTTACAGAGGAGATACGCAGTATTTT
. | TRBJ2-1 | . | TRBV6-4 | CASSDPGVGYNEQFF | TGTGCCAGCAGTGACCCCGGGGTGGGTTACAATGAGCAGTTCTTC
. | TRBJ2-1 | . | TRBV7-9 | CASSLGYPYNEQFF | TGTGCCAGCAGCTTAGGCTACCCGTACAATGAGCAGTTCTTC